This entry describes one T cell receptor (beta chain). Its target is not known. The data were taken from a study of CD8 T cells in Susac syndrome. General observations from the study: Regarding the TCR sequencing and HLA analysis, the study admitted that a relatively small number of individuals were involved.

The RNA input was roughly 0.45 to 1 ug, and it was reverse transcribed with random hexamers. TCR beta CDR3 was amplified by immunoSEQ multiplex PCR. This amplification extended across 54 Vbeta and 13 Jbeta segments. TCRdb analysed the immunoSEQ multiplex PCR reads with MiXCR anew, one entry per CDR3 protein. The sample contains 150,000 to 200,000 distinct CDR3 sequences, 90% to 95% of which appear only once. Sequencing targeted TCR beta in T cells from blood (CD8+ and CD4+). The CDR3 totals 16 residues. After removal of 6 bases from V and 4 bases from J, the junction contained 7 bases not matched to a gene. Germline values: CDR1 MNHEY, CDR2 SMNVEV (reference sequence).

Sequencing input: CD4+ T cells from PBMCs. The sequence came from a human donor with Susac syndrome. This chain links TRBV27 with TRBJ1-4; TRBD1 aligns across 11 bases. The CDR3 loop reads CASSKGQGGGNEKLFF. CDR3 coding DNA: TGTGCCAGCAGCAAGGGACAGGGGGGCGGTAATGAAAAACTGTTTTTT.